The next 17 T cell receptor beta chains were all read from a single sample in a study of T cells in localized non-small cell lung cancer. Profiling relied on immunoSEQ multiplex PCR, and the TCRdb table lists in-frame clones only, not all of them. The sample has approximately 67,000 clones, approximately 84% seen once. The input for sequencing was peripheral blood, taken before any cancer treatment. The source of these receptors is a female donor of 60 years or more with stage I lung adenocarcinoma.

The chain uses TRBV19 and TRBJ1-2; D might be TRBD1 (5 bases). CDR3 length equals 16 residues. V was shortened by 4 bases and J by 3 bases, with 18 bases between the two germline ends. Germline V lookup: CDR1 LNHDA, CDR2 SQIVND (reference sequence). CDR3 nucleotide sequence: TGTGCCAGTAGTACCTACCTGATCGGGACGGACTATGGCTACACCTTC. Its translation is CASSTYLIGTDYGYTF.

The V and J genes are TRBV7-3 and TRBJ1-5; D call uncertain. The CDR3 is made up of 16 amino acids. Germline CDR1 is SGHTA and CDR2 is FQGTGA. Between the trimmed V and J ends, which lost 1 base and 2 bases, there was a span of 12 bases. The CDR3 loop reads CASSLKGFSGNQPQHF. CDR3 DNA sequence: TGTGCCAGCAGCTTAAAAGGGTTTTCGGGCAATCAGCCCCAGCATTTT.

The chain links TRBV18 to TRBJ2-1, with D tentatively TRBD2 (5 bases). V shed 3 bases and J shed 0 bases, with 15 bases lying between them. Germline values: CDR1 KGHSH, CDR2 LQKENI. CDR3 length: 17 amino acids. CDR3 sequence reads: CASSPGILGNSYNEQFF. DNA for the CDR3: TGTGCCAGCTCACCCGGGATACTAGGAAACTCCTACAATGAGCAGTTCTTC.

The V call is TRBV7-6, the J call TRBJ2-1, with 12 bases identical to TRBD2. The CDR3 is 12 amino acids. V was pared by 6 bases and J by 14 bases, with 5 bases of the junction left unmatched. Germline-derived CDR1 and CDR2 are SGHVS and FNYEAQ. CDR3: CASRATSGREFF. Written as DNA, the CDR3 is TGTGCCAGCAGGGCGACTAGCGGGAGAGAGTTCTTC. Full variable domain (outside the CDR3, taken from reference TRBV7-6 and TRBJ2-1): GAGVSQSPRYKVTKRGQDVALRCDPISGHVSLYWYRQALGQGPEFLTYFNYEAQQDKSGLPNDRFSAERPEGSISTLTIQRTEQRDSAMYRCASRATSGREFFGPGTRLTVL.

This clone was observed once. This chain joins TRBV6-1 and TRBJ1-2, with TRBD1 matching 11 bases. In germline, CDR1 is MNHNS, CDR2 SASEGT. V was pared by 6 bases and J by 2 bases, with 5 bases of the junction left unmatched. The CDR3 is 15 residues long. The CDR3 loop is CASRYGQGANYGYTF. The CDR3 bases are TGTGCCAGCAGATACGGACAGGGGGCCAACTATGGCTACACCTTC.

The CDR3 spells CASSQNDRTDTQYF. CDR3 DNA sequence: TGTGCCAGCAGCCAAAACGACAGGACAGATACGCAGTATTTT. This rearrangement joins TRBV14 to TRBJ2-3, with D possibly TRBD1 on 6 matching bases. Germline V gene data show CDR1 as SGHDN and CDR2 as FVKESK. V dropped 2 bases and J dropped 3 bases, with 9 bases sitting between them. The CDR3 covers 14 residues. Variable domain in full (rest from reference TRBV14 and TRBJ2-3): EAGVTQFPSHSVIEKGQTVTLRCDPISGHDNLYWYRRVMGKEIKFLLHFVKESKQDESGMPNNRFLAERTGGTYSTLKVQPAELEDSGVYFCASSQNDRTDTQYFGPGTRLTVL.

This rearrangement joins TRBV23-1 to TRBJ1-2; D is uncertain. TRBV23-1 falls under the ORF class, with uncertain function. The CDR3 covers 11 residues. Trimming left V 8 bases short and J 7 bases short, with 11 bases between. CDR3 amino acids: CASHQLFGYTF. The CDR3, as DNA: TGCGCCAGCCATCAACTGTTTGGCTACACCTTC.

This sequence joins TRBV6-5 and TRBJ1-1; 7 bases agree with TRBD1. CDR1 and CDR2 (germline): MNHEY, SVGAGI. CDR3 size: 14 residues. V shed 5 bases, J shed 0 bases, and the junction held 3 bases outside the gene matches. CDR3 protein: CASSRQGLNTEAFF. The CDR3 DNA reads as TGTGCCAGCAGTCGACAGGGCTTGAACACTGAAGCTTTCTTT.

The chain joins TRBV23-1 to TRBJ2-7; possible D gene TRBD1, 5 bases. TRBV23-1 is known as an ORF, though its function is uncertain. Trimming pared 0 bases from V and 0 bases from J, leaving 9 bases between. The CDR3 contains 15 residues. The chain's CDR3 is CASSQSCGASYEQYF. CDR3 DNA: TGCGCCAGCAGTCAATCGTGTGGGGCCTCCTACGAGCAGTACTTC.

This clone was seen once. The CDR3 DNA is TGTGCCAGTACCGAATCTCCGGGACAAACTACTTATGGCTACACCTTC. Protein sequence: CASTESPGQTTYGYTF. This rearrangement joins TRBV19 to TRBJ1-2; weak D call: TRBD1 (6 bases). Trimming took off 7 bases at V and 5 bases at J, with 23 bases between the two ends. CDR1 LNHDA and CDR2 SQIVND come from the germline V gene (reference sequence). The CDR3 runs to 16 residues.

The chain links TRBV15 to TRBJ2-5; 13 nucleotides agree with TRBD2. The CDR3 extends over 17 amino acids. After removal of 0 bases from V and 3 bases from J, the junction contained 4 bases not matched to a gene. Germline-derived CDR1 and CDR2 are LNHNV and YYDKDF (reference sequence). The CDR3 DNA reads TGTGCCACCAGCAGAGACCTAGGGACTAGCGGGAAAGAGACCCAGTACTTC. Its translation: CATSRDLGTSGKETQYF.

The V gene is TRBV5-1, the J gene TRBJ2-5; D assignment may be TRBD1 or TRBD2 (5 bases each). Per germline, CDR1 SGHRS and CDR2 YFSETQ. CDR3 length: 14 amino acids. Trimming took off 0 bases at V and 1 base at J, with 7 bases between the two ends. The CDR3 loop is CASSLGGPQETQYF. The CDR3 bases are TGCGCCAGCAGCTTGGGGGGACCCCAAGAGACCCAGTACTTC.

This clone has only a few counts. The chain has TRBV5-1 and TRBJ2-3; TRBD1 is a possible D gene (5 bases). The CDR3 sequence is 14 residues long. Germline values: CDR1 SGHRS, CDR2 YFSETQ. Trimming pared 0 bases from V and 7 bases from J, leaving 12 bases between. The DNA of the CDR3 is TGCGCCAGCAGCTTGGTTGGGGCGCCGAATACGCAGTATTTT. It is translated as CASSLVGAPNTQYF.

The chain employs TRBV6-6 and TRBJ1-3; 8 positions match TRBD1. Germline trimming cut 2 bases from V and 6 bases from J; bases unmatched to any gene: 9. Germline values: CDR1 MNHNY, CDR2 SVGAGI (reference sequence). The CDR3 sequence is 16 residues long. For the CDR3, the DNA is TGTGCCAGCAGTTACACTGGACAGGGTTACGCAAACACCATATATTTT. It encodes CASSYTGQGYANTIYF.

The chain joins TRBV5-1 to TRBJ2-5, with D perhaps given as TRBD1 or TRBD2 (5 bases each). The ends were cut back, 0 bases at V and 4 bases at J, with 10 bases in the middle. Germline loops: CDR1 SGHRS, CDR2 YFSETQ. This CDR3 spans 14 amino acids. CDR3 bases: TGCGCCAGCAGCTTGGGAGGGACGGGAGAGACCCAGTACTTC. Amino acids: CASSLGGTGETQYF.

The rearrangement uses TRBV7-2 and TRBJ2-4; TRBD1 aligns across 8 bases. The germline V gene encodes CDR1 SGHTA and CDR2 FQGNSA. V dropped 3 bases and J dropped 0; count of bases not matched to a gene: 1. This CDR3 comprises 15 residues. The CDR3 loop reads CASSFRGQAKNIQYF. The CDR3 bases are TGTGCCAGCAGCTTCAGGGGGCAAGCCAAAAACATTCAGTACTTC.

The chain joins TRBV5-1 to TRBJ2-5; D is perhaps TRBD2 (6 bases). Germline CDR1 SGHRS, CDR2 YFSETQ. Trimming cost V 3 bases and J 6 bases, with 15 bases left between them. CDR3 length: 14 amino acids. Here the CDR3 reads CASSWMPGAKTQYF. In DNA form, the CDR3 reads TGCGCCAGCAGCTGGATGCCGGGAGCAAAGACCCAGTACTTC.